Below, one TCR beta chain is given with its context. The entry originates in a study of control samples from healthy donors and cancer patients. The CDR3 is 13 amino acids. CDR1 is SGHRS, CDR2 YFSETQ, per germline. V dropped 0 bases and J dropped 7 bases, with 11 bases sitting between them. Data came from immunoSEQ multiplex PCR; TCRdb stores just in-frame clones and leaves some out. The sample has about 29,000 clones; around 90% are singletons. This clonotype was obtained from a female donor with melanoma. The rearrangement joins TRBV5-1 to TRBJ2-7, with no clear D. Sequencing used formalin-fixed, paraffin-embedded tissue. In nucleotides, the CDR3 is TGCGCCAGCAGCTTGGACTCATTTCGGGAGCAGTACTTC. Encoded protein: CASSLDSFREQYF.